This T cell receptor (beta chain) is drawn from a study of regulatory T cells in long-lasting Graves disease. This clonotype was counted at least ten times. Time point meaning: newly diagnosed GD, antithyroid drugs for less than 3 months. Generation of the TCR library employed RNA extracted from PBMCs. This CDR3 has 13 amino acids. Trimming removed 4 bases from V and 0 bases from J, with 2 bases in between. Germline V lookup: CDR1 SGDLS, CDR2 YYNGEE. The TCR beta library used iRepertoire HTBI primers with Arm-PCR amplification of CDR3. TCRdb ran MiXCR on the multiplex PCR reads and lists one entry per CDR3 protein. The sample consists of a few hundred thousand distinct CDR3 sequences, roughly 12% of them appearing once. These data were also reused for a study on T cells in Graves' hyperthyroidism and ophthalmopathy. That source notes: Clinical symptoms, serum thyroxine and TRAb, thyroid ultrasound and orbital computed tomography together formed the diagnostic basis.

The receptor was isolated from a woman aged 18-29 years with Graves disease. The chain couples TRBV9 to TRBJ2-6; no reliable D call. The sample in question was peripheral blood mononuclear cells (PBMCs), obtained at new diagnosis, from a patient treated with antithyroid drugs. In DNA, the CDR3 is TGTGCCAGCAGCCCCTCTGGGGCCAACGTCCTGACTTTC. Its protein is CASSPSGANVLTF.